This TCR beta chain came from a study of PD-1 blockade in classical Hodgkin lymphoma (dated by TCRdb to about 2020). Background on the whole study: The study used TCR beta sequencing and CyTOF to define a peripheral blood immune signature of response to PD-1 blockade in classical Hodgkin lymphoma.

The label giving this sample's time point can be read as: newly diagnosed, previously untreated cHL patient sample. As a comparison group for the relapsed/refractory trial patients, PBMCs were sequenced from patients with newly diagnosed, previously untreated classical Hodgkin lymphoma. After peripheral blood was drawn into 8 mL Vacutainer Cell Preparation Tubes, PBMCs were isolated by centrifugation and then cryopreserved. Concerning this clone: The antigen this receptor binds is unknown. Per-base quality was not reported, and no clone a single base away is much larger than it.

Genomic DNA was extracted with the Qiagen DNeasy kit from unsorted PBMCs and from negatively selected CD4+ and CD8+ fractions. Amplification of TCR beta CDR3 regions was done by immunoSEQ multiplex PCR with primers that anneal to V and J segments. A synthetic immune receptor repertoire was used to minimize amplification bias, and any residual bias was removed computationally once sequencing was done. The published analysis was carried out like this. Repertoire diversity was quantified as the Shannon entropy index using custom Python scripts. Unsorted, CD4+ and CD8+ repertoires were analyzed separately, except for combined analyses in which CD4+ and CD8+ sequences were merged in silico. Sourced from immuneACCESS, this table was stored by TCRdb with only in-frame sequences that have V and J called. A share of the clones is absent; for the studies checked, an unresolved V gene accounts for under half, and the remainder has no known explanation. The V and J calls and clone size were taken over from that table, and D and trimming were inferred from the DNA. The sample includes approximately 17,000 clones, with approximately 84% observed a single time. The ten largest account for 8.4% of the sample.

Broad study findings and their caveats: Baseline TCR diversity was reported as lower in newly diagnosed patients than in healthy donors, and lower still in relapsed/refractory patients. Only a single clinical trial cohort was studied, and what caused the repertoire differences, possibly disease activity or prior therapy, remained undefined.

In the germline V gene, CDR1 corresponds to MDHEN and CDR2 to SYDVKM. Counted from cysteine to phenylalanine, this CDR3 has 14 amino acids. Left in the record is the CDR3 DNA by itself, 42 bases read in frame from the first base. At the junction V is shortened by 6 bases and J by 7 bases, with 18 bases in between. Sequenced sample: peripheral blood mononuclear cells (PBMCs). This TCR was recovered from a human donor with classical Hodgkin lymphoma. The V and J segments used are TRBV28 and TRBJ1-2; the D gene is perhaps TRBD1, on 5 matching bases. The DNA reads as follows: TGTGCCAGCAGCTTAGTGGGGGGTCATTCTGGCTACACCTTC. Its coded protein is CASSLVGGHSGYTF.